These 23 T cell receptor beta chains share one sample of origin, sequenced in a study of T-cell reconstitution after alpha-beta-depleted transplantation in children (dated by TCRdb to the mid-2010s). This specimen's treatment or condition label, interpreted: allogeneic hematopoietic cell transplantation with graft depleted of TCRalphabeta T cells and CD19 B cells. Libraries were built with PCR. Sequencing was performed on an Illumina HiSeq 2500. Molecular barcoding was employed in the preparation of TCR libraries, with unique molecular identifiers being used to normalize TCRbeta repertoire quantification. In-frame beta chains were kept once TCRdb had trimmed the public reads at Q25 with fastp and called clones with MiXCR. Here each entry gathers all rows of one CDR3 protein and keeps the most common genes and DNA. Present in this sample are around 240,000 distinct CDR3 sequences, roughly 8% of which were seen just once. The ten biggest clones cover less than 8% of the sample.

The sample here was PBMCs, mostly from graft donor cells, taken 180 days after TCRalphabeta/CD19-depleted stem cell transplant. The receptors here all came from a male patient aged 10 to 17 who had a stem cell transplant for acute lymphoblastic leukemia, so the T cells may come from the graft donor.

This clonotype was observed at least ten times. The CDR3 DNA is TGCAGTGCTAGAGATCTGGGGACTAGCGGGAGAAGGGGGCAAGAGACCCAGTACTTC. It translates to CSARDLGTSGRRGQETQYF. J is TRBJ2-5 and V is TRBV20-1, with TRBD2 matching 14 bases. V was pared by 0 bases and J by 2 bases, with 11 bases of the junction left unmatched. CDR1 DFQATT and CDR2 SNEGSKA come from the germline V gene (reference sequence). The CDR3 spans 19 residues.

Here the CDR3 DNA reads TGCAGCGTTGGGGGCGGGAGGGCCTACGAGCAGTACTTC. Its translation: CSVGGGRAYEQYF. This chain links TRBV29-1 with TRBJ2-7; 9 nucleotides match TRBD2. Germline CDR1 is SQVTM and CDR2 is ANQGSEA. The CDR3 covers 13 residues. Germline trimming cut 4 bases from V and 2 bases from J; bases unmatched to any gene: 3.

In regard to this clonotype: One junction end disagrees with the germline gene, perhaps due to a read error. The V and J genes are TRBV20-1 and TRBJ1-3; 7 positions match TRBD1. Germline CDR1 and CDR2: DFQATT and SNEGSKA (reference sequence). The CDR3 contains 17 residues. This CDR3 is CCARKGAFAGSGNTIYF. The DNA of the CDR3 is TGCTGTGCTAGAAAGGGGGCCTTTGCGGGCTCTGGAAACACCATATATTTT.

There are many counts of this clonotype. The chain joins TRBV28 to TRBJ2-7; 8 nucleotides line up with TRBD2. The CDR3 consists of 12 residues. The V gene end was trimmed by 8 bases and the J gene end by 6 bases; junction bases not matched to a gene: 6. In germline, CDR1 is MDHEN, CDR2 SYDVKM. The CDR3: CASRAREAEQYF. The CDR3 nucleotides are TGTGCCAGCCGGGCGCGGGAGGCCGAGCAGTACTTC. Together with reference TRBV28 and TRBJ2-7, the CDR3 gives the full variable domain: DVKVTQSSRYLVKRTGEKVFLECVQDMDHENMFWYRQDPGLGLRLIYFSYDVKMKEKGDIPEGYSVSREKKERFSLILESASTNQTSMYLCASRAREAEQYFGPGTRLTVT.

This clonotype was detected many times. V gene TRBV5-1 combines with J gene TRBJ2-2; TRBD1 aligns across 10 bases. The CDR3 is 14 amino acids. Looked up from germline, CDR1 is SGHRS and CDR2 is YFSETQ. V was clipped by 3 bases and J by 8 bases; unmatched bases: 4. The CDR3 DNA follows: TGCGCCAGCAGCTCGGGACAGGGGAATGGGGAGCTGTTTTTT. Translation: CASSSGQGNGELFF.

This clonotype came up many times. The V and J genes are TRBV10-3 and TRBJ2-1; D gene unclear. The V gene lost 11 bases and the J gene lost 10 bases, with 18 bases spanning the gap. CDR3 length: 12 amino acids. Per the germline V gene, CDR1 is ENHRY and CDR2 is SYGVKD. The CDR3 DNA reads as TGTGCCGTTCAGGAGCGAGGAGAAGAGCAGTTCTTC. This codes for CAVQERGEEQFF.

The CDR3 here is CASSMMRTSYNEQFF. CDR3 nucleotide sequence: TGTGCCAGTAGTATGATGCGGACTAGTTACAATGAGCAGTTCTTC. This rearrangement joins TRBV19 to TRBJ2-1, with 7 bases lining up with TRBD2. This CDR3 spans 15 amino acids. Germline V CDR1 and CDR2: LNHDA, SQIVND (reference sequence). After removal of 3 bases from V and 4 bases from J, the junction contained 6 bases not matched to a gene.

There are many counts of this clonotype. V gene TRBV20-1 combines with J gene TRBJ2-2; D is tentatively TRBD1 or TRBD2 (5 bases each). CDR1 is DFQATT and CDR2 is SNEGSKA in the germline V gene (reference sequence). The CDR3 is 12 residues long. Trimming shortened V by 2 bases and J by 9 bases, and 10 bases separated the two germline ends. This CDR3 is CSARRGERELFF. CDR3 bases: TGCAGTGCTAGAAGAGGGGAGAGGGAGCTGTTTTTT.

V gene TRBV3-1 combines with J gene TRBJ1-1, with D tentatively TRBD1 (5 bases). Per germline, CDR1 LGHDT and CDR2 YNNKEL (reference sequence). CDR3 size: 13 residues. V gave up 2 bases and J gave up 5 bases, with 9 bases separating them. The CDR3 here is CASSQQGRTEAFF. The CDR3 DNA reads as TGTGCCAGCAGCCAACAGGGTAGGACTGAAGCTTTCTTT.

This clonotype has at least ten counts. The chain uses TRBV6-1 and TRBJ2-7; D remains unclear. The V gene lost 4 bases and the J gene lost 3 bases, with 4 bases spanning the gap. Germline assignment: CDR1 MNHNS and CDR2 SASEGT. The CDR3 loop spans 11 amino acids. CDR3 residues: CASSAIYEQYF. The CDR3 DNA reads TGTGCCAGCAGTGCCATCTACGAGCAGTACTTC.

On this clonotype itself: A much more abundant neighbour one base away suggests this may be a read error. The chain carries TRBV4-3 and TRBJ2-7, with D possibly being TRBD1 (6 bases). The CDR3 totals 15 residues. Germline CDR1 and CDR2: LGHNA and YSLEER. The CDR3: CTSSQDRPASYEQYF. CDR3 sequence (DNA): TGCACCAGCAGCCAAGACAGGCCCGCTTCCTACGAGCAGTACTTC.

This clonotype was observed at least ten times. V usage is TRBV7-8 and J usage is TRBJ2-5, with 12 bases aligning to TRBD2. V shed 5 bases and J 4 bases; nucleotides not matched to a gene: 8. Germline V gene data show CDR1 as SGHVS and CDR2 as FQNEAQ. The CDR3 consists of 16 residues. CDR3 in DNA: TGTGCCAGCAGCCTAGGACTAGCGGGGATCCCAGAGACCCAGTACTTC. Amino acid sequence: CASSLGLAGIPETQYF.

In this sample, this clonotype turned up a few times. The gene calls are TRBV12-3 or TRBV12-4 and TRBJ2-2; 8 nucleotides line up with TRBD1. The CDR3 totals 18 residues. The ends lost 5 bases at V and 0 bases at J; junction bases unmatched: 11. The CDR3 bases are TGTGCCAGCAGTACGAGGACAGGGACATGGGCGAACACCGGGGAGCTGTTTTTT. Residues: CASSTRTGTWANTGELFF.

This clonotype was picked up many times. Here the CDR3 DNA reads TGTGCCAGCAGCCGAATCCCGTCGAGGGGAACGACTGAAGCTTTCTTT. It encodes CASSRIPSRGTTEAFF. This chain links TRBV14 with TRBJ1-1; perhaps TRBD1 as D (5 bases). Trimming left V 4 bases short and J 5 bases short, with 20 bases between. Germline CDR1 SGHDN, CDR2 FVKESK. The CDR3 contains 16 residues.

In this sample, this clonotype turned up many times. This CDR3 reads CASSFIYRGSFNEQFF. CDR3 nucleotide sequence: TGTGCCAGCAGCTTTATCTATCGCGGGAGTTTCAATGAGCAGTTCTTC. V gene TRBV7-2 combines with J gene TRBJ2-1; 7 bases map to TRBD2. This CDR3 has 16 amino acids. The ends lost 3 bases at V and 6 bases at J; junction bases unmatched: 11. Germline CDR1 is SGHTA and CDR2 is FQGNSA.

In this sample, this clonotype turned up many times. The chain is built from TRBV5-1 and TRBJ1-2; no reliable D call. The V gene's germline CDR1 is SGHRS and CDR2 YFSETQ. Deletions cut 0 bases from V and 1 base from J, with 4 bases between. The CDR3 is 13 residues long. The DNA of the CDR3 is TGCGCCAGCAGCTTGGGCAGTAACTATGGCTACACCTTC. Protein sequence: CASSLGSNYGYTF.

This clonotype was observed at least ten times. The chain couples TRBV7-9 to TRBJ1-1, with no clear D. CDR1 is SEHNR and CDR2 is FQNEAQ in the germline V gene (reference sequence). This CDR3 comprises 12 residues. V was shortened by 5 bases and J by 6 bases, with 10 bases between the two germline ends. CDR3 coding DNA: TGTGCCAGCAGCCCCCTGGCCGCTGAAGCTTTCTTT. Translated, it gives CASSPLAAEAFF.

This clonotype was found many times. The chain links TRBV28 to TRBJ2-1, with 12 bases aligning to TRBD1. CDR1 is MDHEN, CDR2 SYDVKM, per germline. After removal of 9 bases from V and 8 bases from J, the junction contained 11 bases not matched to a gene. The CDR3 totals 15 residues. The CDR3 spells CASNKPGQGADEQFF. CDR3 bases: TGTGCCAGTAACAAACCGGGACAGGGGGCCGATGAGCAGTTCTTC.

This clonotype was picked up many times. V gene TRBV20-1 combines with J gene TRBJ2-1; D is undetermined. CDR3 size: 14 residues. CDR1 is DFQATT, CDR2 SNEGSKA, per germline (reference sequence). Trimming stripped 1 base from V and 4 bases from J, with 11 bases between. CDR3 sequence: CSARGQTKYNEQFF. For the CDR3, the DNA is TGCAGTGCTAGAGGGCAGACGAAGTACAATGAGCAGTTCTTC.

This clonotype has a count of ten or more. The chain is built from TRBV11-2 and TRBJ1-4; 9 bases are shared with TRBD1. CDR1 SGHAT and CDR2 FQNNGV come from the germline V gene. This CDR3 is built from 15 residues. J lost 4 bases, V lost 6 bases, and 6 bases had no gene match. In nucleotides, the CDR3 is TGTGCCAGCAGAAAACCGGGACAGGGTAATGAAAAACTGTTTTTT. This gives the protein CASRKPGQGNEKLFF.

This clonotype was seen at least ten times. The V gene is TRBV13, the J gene TRBJ2-1, with D tentatively TRBD2 (7 bases). Germline CDR1 reads PRHDT; CDR2 reads FYEKMQ (reference sequence). The V gene lost 4 bases and the J gene lost 8 bases, with 21 bases spanning the gap. The CDR3 totals 16 residues. The CDR3 DNA is TGTGCCAGCAGCTCGCCGAGGAGGGGGGGCCGGGATGAGCAGTTCTTC. This gives the protein CASSSPRRGGRDEQFF.

In this sample, this clonotype turned up many times. This chain connects TRBV6-5 to TRBJ2-4; 7 bases map to TRBD2. The germline gives CDR1 MNHEY, CDR2 SVGAGI. The junction had 11 bases not matched to a gene; V was cut back by 0 bases and J by 0 bases. The length of the CDR3 is 19 residues. As DNA, the CDR3 is TGTGCCAGCAGTTACTCAGCTAGCGGAGCCAGGCTAGCCAAAAACATTCAGTACTTC. It yields the protein CASSYSASGARLAKNIQYF.

This clonotype was detected ten times or more. This rearrangement joins TRBV29-1 to TRBJ2-3; TRBD2 aligns across 9 bases. The CDR3 is 17 residues long. V lost 1 base, J lost 3 bases, and 11 bases stayed unmatched. Germline CDR1 and CDR2: SQVTM and ANQGSEA. For the CDR3, the DNA is TGCAGCGTTGAAGGGCTGATTGCGGGAGGGCGGACAGATACGCAGTATTTT. This codes for CSVEGLIAGGRTDTQYF.